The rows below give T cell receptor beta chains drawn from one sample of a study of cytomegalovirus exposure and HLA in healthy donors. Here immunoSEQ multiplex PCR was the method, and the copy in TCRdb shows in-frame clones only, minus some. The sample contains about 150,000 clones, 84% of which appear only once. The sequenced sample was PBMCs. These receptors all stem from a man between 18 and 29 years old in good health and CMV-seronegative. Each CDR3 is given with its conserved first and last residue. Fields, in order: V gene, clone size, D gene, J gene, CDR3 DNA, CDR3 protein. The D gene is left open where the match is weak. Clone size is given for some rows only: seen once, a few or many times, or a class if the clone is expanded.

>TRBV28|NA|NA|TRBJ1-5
TGTGCCAGCAGCTCCGGACACGGGTTCAATCAGCCCCAGCATTTT
CASSSGHGFNQPQHF
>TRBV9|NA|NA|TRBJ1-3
TGTGCCAGCAGCGTAGATCCCGCAGGCTCTCTGGGAAACACCATATATTTT
CASSVDPAGSLGNTIYF
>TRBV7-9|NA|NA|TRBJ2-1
TGTGCCAGCAAGTTCCAGGGTTCTGATGAGCAGTTCTTC
CASKFQGSDEQFF
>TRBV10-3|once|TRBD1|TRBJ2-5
TGTGCCATCGAGGACCCAGACAGGGGATTTAGAGAGACCCAGTACTTC
CAIEDPDRGFRETQYF
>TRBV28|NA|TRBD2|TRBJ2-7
TGTGCCAGCAGTTCCCTAGCGGGGGGCGGGATAGTCTACGAGCAGTACTTC
CASSSLAGGGIVYEQYF
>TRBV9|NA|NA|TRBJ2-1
TGTGCCAGCAGCGTACTTGACGGGGACAATGAGCAGTTCTTC
CASSVLDGDNEQFF
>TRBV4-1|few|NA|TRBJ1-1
TGCGCCAGCAGCACTCTCCTCCCAGGGTTTGAAGCTTTCTTT
CASSTLLPGFEAFF
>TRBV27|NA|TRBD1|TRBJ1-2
TGTGCCAGCAGTTTATGGGGACAGGGCTTCGCTGATGGCTACACCTTC
CASSLWGQGFADGYTF
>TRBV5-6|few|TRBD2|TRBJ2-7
TGTGCCAGCAGCCCCGGGGGGGGCATTTCCCACGAGCAGTACTTC
CASSPGGGISHEQYF
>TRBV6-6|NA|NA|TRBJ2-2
TGTGCCAGCAGCGACACGGCCTTCGGGGAGCTGTTTTTT
CASSDTAFGELFF
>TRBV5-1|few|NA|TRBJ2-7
TGCGCCAGCAGCAACCCCGGGAGAGGCGAGCAGTACTTC
CASSNPGRGEQYF
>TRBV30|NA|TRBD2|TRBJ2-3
TGTGCCTGGATGGGGGGGGAGGCAGATACGCAGTATTTT
CAWMGGEADTQYF
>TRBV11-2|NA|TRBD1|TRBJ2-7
TGTGCCAGCAGCTTACAGGGGGCCGAGCAGTACTTC
CASSLQGAEQYF
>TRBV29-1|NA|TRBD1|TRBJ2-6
TGCAGCGTAACAGGGGCCTCTGGGGCCAACGTCCTGACTTTC
CSVTGASGANVLTF
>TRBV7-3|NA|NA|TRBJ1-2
TGTGCCAGCAGCTTAGAGGCAGGGTCGGGCTACACCTTC
CASSLEAGSGYTF
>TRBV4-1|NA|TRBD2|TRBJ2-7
TGCGCCAGCAGCCAAGTTTGGGGGAGGGACGAGCAGTACTTC
CASSQVWGRDEQYF
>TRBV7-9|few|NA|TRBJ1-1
TGTGCCAGCAGTCCCCTACTGGGCATGAACACTGAAGCTTTCTTT
CASSPLLGMNTEAFF
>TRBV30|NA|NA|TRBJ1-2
TGTGCCTGGAGTTCGGGTAACTATGGCTACACCTTC
CAWSSGNYGYTF
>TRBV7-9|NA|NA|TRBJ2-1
TGTGCCAGCAGCCCAGGGGTGGGGGCCGCTATACCCTACAATGAGCAGTTCTTC
CASSPGVGAAIPYNEQFF
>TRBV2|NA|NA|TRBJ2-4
TGTGCCAGCAGGGAGGGGAGAGGGACCAAAAACATTCAGTACTTC
CASREGRGTKNIQYF
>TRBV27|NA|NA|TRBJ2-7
TGTGCCAGCAGTTTTGCGGTCGGGAGCGAGCAGTACTTC
CASSFAVGSEQYF
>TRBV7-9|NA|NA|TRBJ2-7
TGTGCCAGCAGCCCGACCTACGGCGACAAAAGCTACGAGCAGTACTTC
CASSPTYGDKSYEQYF
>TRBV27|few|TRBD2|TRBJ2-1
TGTGCCAGCAGTTCACCGGAAGCGGGAGGGATGTTCTTC
CASSSPEAGGMFF
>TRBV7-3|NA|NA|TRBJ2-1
TGTGCCAGCAGCCCCCAAAGGTCGGACACCGAGCAGTTCTTC
CASSPQRSDTEQFF
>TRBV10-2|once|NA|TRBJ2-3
TGCGCCAGCAGTGATTTGAGGGATACAACCACAGATACGCAGTATTTT
CASSDLRDTTTDTQYF
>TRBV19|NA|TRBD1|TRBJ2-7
TGTGCCAGTAGTCGACAGGGCTCCTCCTACGAGCAGTACTTC
CASSRQGSSYEQYF
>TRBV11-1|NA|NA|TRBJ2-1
TGTGCCAGCACTAAGGGAGGCGGATCCTCCTACAATGAGCAGTTCTTC
CASTKGGGSSYNEQFF
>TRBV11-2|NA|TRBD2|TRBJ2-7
TGTGCCAGCAGCCGAATAGCGGGAGCTCGGGAGCAGTACTTC
CASSRIAGAREQYF
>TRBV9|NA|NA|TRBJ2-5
TGTGCCAGCAGCGCCCGCGGCATCACGTACCAAGAGACCCAGTACTTC
CASSARGITYQETQYF
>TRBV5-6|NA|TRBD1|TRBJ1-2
TGTGCCAGCAGTAGGGGACAGGCCGATTCCGACCCTAACTATGGCTACACCTTC
CASSRGQADSDPNYGYTF
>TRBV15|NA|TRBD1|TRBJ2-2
TGTGCCACCAGCACGGAAGGGGGCGTTGTCACCGGGGAGCTGTTTTTT
CATSTEGGVVTGELFF
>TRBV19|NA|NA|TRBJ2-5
TGTGCCAGTAGTATGACCACGGGGACCCAGTACTTC
CASSMTTGTQYF
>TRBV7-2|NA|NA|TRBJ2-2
TGTGCCAGCAGCCCCGGGGTAACCGGGGAGCTGTTTTTT
CASSPGVTGELFF
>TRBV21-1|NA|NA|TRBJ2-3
TGTGCCAGCAGCAAAGGGGTTTCAGGGACTAGCACAGATACGCAGTATTTT
CASSKGVSGTSTDTQYF
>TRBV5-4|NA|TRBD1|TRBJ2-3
TGTGCCAGCAGCTCAGGACAGGGCACAGATACGCAGTATTTT
CASSSGQGTDTQYF
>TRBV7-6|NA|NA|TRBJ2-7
TGTGCCAGCAGCCCCGGGAAGAACTCCTACGAGCAGTACTTC
CASSPGKNSYEQYF
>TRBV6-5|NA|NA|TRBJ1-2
TGTGCCAGCAGTTACGCCGGGGGGGGTCTTTATGGCTACACCTTC
CASSYAGGGLYGYTF
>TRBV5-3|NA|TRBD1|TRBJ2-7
TGTGCCAGAAGCCCTGCCGACAGGGCCCTTAGCTCCTACGAGCAGTACTTC
CARSPADRALSSYEQYF
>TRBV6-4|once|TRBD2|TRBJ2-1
TGTGCCAGCAGTGATGAATTTCCGGCGGGAGGAGCTTACAATGAGCAGTTCTTC
CASSDEFPAGGAYNEQFF
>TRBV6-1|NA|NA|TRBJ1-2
TGTGCCAGCAGTGAACAGGGGCACTATGGCTACACCTTC
CASSEQGHYGYTF
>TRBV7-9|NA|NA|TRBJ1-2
TGTTCCAGCAGCTACACTAACTATGGCTACACCTTC
CSSSYTNYGYTF
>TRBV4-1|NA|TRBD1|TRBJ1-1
TGCGCCAGCAGCCAAGGACAGGGGTTTCTGACTGAAGCTTTCTTT
CASSQGQGFLTEAFF
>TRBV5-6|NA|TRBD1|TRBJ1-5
TGTGCCAGCAGCACAATTACAGGGGAGGATCAGCCCCAGCATTTT
CASSTITGEDQPQHF
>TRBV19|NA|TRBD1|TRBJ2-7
TGTGCCAGTAGTCGGGACAGGGGTTTCGAGCAGTACTTC
CASSRDRGFEQYF
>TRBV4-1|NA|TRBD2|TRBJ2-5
TGCGCCAGCAGCCATGGGGGAGGGAGATTAGAGACCCAGTACTTC
CASSHGGGRLETQYF
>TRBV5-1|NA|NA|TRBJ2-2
TGCGCCAGCAGAATTCTTATGAACACCGGGGAGCTGTTTTTT
CASRILMNTGELFF
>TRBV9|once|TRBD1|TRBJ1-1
TGTGCCAGCAGCGTCGGACAGGTGAACACTGAAGCTTTCTTT
CASSVGQVNTEAFF
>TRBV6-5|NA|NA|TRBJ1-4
TGTGCCAGCAGTTCAGTTCGGGCGGGGGGTGAAGAAAAACTGTTTTTT
CASSSVRAGGEEKLFF
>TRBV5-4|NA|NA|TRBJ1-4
TGTGCCAGCAGCTTGGGCGGAGCAACTAATGAAAAACTGTTTTTT
CASSLGGATNEKLFF
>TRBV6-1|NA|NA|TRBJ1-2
TGTGCCAGCAACAAGTCCCCCTATGGCTACACCTTC
CASNKSPYGYTF
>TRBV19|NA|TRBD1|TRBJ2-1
TGTGCCAGTGAGGGACAGCACAATGAGCAGTTCTTC
CASEGQHNEQFF
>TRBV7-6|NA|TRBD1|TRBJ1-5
TGTGCCAAATTGCAGGGGGCCAATCAGCCCCAGCATTTT
CAKLQGANQPQHF
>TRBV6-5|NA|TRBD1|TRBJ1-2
TGTGCCAGCAGTGCCTCGACAGGGGGCCTAAGTGGCTACACCTTC
CASSASTGGLSGYTF
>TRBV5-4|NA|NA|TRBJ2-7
TGTGCCAGCAGCTTGGACGGTCCCTACGAGCAGTACTTC
CASSLDGPYEQYF
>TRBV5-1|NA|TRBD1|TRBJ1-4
TGCGCCAGCAGCGACGGACAGGGACCTAATGAAAAACTGTTTTTT
CASSDGQGPNEKLFF
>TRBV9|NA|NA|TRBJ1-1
TGTGCCAGCAGCGGGCCCGGGACATACGAAGAAGCTTTCTTT
CASSGPGTYEEAFF
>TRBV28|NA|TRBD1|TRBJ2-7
TGTGCCAGCAGAAGGGACAGGGGGGAGCAGTACTTC
CASRRDRGEQYF